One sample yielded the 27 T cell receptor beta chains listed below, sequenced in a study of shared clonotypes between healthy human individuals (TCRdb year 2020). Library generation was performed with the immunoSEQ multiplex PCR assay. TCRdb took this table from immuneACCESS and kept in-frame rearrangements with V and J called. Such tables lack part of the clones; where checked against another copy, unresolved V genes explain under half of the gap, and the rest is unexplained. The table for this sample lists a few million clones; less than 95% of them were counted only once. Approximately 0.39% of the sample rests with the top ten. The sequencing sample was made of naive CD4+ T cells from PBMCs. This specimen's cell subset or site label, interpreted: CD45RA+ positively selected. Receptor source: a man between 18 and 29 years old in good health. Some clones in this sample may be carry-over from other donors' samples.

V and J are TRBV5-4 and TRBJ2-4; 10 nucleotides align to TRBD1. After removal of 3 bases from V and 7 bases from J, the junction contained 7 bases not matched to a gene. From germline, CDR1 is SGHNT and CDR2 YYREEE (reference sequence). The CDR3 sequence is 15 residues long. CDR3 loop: CASSSLGQGLNIQYF. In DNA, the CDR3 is TGTGCCAGCAGCTCATTGGGACAGGGGCTCAACATTCAGTACTTC.

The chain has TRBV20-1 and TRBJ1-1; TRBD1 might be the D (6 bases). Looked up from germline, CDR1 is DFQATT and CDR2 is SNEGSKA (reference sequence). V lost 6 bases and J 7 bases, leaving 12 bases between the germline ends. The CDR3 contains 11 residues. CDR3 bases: TGCAGTGCCCAGACAGGCCATGAAGCTTTCTTT. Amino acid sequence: CSAQTGHEAFF.

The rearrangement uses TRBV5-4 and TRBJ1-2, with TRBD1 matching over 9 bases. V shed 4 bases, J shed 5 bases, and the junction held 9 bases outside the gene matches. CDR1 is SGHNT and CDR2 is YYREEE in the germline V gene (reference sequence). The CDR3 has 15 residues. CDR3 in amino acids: CASSSTPGQGYGYTF. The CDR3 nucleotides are TGTGCCAGCAGCAGTACTCCGGGACAGGGATATGGCTACACCTTC.

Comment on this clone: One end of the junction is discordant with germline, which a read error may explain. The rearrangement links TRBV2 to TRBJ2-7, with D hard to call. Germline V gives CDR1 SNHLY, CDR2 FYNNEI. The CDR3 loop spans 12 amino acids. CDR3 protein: CASREEVLEQYF. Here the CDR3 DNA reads TGTGCCAGCAGGGAAGAAGTACTCGAGCAGTACTTC.

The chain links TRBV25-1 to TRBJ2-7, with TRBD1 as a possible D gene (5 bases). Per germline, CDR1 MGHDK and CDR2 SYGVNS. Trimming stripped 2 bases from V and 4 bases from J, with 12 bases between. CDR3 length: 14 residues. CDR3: CASSETGLRYEQYF. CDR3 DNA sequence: TGTGCCAGCAGTGAAACAGGCTTGAGGTACGAGCAGTACTTC.

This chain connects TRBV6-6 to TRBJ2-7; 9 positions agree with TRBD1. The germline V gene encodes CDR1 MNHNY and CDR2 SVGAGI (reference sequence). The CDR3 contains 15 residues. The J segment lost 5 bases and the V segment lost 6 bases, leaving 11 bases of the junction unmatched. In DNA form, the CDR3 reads TGTGCCAGCAGACGAGCGGGACAGGGTTGGAACGAGCAGTACTTC. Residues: CASRRAGQGWNEQYF.

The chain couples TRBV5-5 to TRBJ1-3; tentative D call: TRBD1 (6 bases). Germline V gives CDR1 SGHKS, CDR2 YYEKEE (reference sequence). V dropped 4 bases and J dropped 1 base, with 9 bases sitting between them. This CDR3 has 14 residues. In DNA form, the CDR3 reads TGTGCCAGCAGCCGTACAGGGTCTGGAAACACCATATATTTT. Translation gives CASSRTGSGNTIYF.

Written as DNA, the CDR3 is TGCAGCGTTGAACGGACCGGGGAGCTGTTTTTT. Protein: CSVERTGELFF. The V and J genes are TRBV29-1 and TRBJ2-2, with D uncertain. This CDR3 contains 11 residues. CDR1 and CDR2 (germline): SQVTM, ANQGSEA. Trimming removed 2 bases from V and 5 bases from J, with 3 bases in between.

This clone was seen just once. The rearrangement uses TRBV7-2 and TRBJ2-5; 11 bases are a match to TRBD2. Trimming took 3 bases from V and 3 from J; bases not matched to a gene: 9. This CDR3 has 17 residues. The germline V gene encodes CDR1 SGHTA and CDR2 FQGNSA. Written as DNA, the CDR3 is TGTGCCAGCAGCTTCATCGCTTTGGGACTAGCGGAAGAGACCCAGTACTTC. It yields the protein CASSFIALGLAEETQYF.

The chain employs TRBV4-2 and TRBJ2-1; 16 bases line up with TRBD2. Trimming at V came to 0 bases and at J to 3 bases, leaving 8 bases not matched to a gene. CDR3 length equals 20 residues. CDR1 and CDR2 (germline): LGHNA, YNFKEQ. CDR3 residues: CASSQDLGLAGGRSYNEQFF. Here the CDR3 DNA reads TGTGCCAGCAGCCAAGATCTGGGACTAGCGGGAGGGCGGAGCTACAATGAGCAGTTCTTC.

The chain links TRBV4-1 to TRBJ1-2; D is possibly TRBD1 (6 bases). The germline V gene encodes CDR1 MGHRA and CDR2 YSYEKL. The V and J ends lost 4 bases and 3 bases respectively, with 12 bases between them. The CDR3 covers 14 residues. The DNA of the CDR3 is TGCGCCAGCAGCCGCCGGGACAACGACTATGGCTACACCTTC. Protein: CASSRRDNDYGYTF.

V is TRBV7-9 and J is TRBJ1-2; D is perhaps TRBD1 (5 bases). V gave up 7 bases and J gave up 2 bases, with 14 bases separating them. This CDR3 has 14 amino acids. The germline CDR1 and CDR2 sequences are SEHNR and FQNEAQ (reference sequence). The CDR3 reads CASTIAGGNYGYTF. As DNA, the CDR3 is TGTGCCAGCACGATTGCCGGGGGGAACTATGGCTACACCTTC.

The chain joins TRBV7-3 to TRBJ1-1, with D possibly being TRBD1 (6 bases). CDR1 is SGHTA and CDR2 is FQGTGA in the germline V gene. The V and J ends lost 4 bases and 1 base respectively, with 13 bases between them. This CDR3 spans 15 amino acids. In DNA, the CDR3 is TGTGCCAGCAGCTCCCAAGCAGGGGAGAACACTGAAGCTTTCTTT. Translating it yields CASSSQAGENTEAFF.

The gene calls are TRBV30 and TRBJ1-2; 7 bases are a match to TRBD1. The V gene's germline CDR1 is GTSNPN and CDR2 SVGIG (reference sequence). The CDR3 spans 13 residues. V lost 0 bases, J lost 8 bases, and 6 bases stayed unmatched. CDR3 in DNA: TGTGCCTGGAGTGTATCTACAGGGGACGGCTACACCTTC. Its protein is CAWSVSTGDGYTF. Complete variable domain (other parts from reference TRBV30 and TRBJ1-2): SQTIHQWPATLVQPVGSPLSLECTVEGTSNPNLYWYRQAAGRGLQLLFYSVGIGQISSEVPQNLSASRPQDRQFILSSKKLLLSDSGFYLCAWSVSTGDGYTFGSGTRLTVV.

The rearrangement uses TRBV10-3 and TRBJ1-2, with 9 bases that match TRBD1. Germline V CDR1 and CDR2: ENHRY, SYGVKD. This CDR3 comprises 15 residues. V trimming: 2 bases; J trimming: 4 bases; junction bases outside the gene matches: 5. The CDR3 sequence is CAISELPGQGYGYTF. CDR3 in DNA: TGTGCCATCAGTGAGCTTCCGGGACAGGGCTATGGCTACACCTTC.

CDR3 protein: CASSLYGTSGRRAETQYF. In DNA, the CDR3 is TGTGCCAGCAGCTTGTATGGGACTAGCGGGCGTCGGGCAGAGACCCAGTACTTC. The chain links TRBV5-4 to TRBJ2-5; 12 bases agree with TRBD2. Per germline, CDR1 SGHNT and CDR2 YYREEE (reference sequence). V dropped 1 base and J dropped 4; count of bases not matched to a gene: 11. The length of the CDR3 is 18 residues.

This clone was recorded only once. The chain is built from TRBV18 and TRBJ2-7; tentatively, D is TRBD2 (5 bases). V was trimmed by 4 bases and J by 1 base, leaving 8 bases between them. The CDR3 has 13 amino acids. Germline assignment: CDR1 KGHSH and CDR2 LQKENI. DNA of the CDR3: TGTGCCAGCTCACAGGACTTATCCTACGAGCAGTACTTC. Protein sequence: CASSQDLSYEQYF.

As DNA, the CDR3 is TGTGCCAGCAGCGCCACCCCGGAGGGGGAAGGTGGCTACACCTTC. Translation: CASSATPEGEGGYTF. The V gene is TRBV9, the J gene TRBJ1-2; D may be TRBD1 (6 bases). The V end lost 3 bases, the J end lost 7 bases, and 19 bases lay between the germline ends. The CDR3 has 15 residues. The germline V gene encodes CDR1 SGDLS and CDR2 YYNGEE.

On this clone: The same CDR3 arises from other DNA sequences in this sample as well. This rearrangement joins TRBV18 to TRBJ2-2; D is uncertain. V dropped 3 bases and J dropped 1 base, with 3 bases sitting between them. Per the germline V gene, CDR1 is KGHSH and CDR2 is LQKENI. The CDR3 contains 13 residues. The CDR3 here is CASSPQNTGELFF. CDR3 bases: TGTGCCAGCTCACCCCAGAACACCGGGGAGCTGTTTTTT.

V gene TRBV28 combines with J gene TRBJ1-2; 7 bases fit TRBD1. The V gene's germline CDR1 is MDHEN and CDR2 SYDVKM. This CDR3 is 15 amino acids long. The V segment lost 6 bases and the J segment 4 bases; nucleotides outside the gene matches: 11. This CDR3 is CASRKQGTLTYGYTF. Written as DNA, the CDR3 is TGTGCCAGCAGAAAACAGGGGACGCTAACCTATGGCTACACCTTC.

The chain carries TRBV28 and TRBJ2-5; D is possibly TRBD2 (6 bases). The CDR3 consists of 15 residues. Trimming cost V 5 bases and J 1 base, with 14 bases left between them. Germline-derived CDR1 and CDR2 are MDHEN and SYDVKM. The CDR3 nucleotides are TGTGCCAGCAGTCCGAGTGGTAGCGGCCAAGAGACCCAGTACTTC. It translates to CASSPSGSGQETQYF.

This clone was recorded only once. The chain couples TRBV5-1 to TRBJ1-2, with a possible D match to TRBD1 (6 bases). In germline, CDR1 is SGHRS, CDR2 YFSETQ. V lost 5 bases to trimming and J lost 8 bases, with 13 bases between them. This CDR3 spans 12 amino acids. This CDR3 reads CASSYDRSGYTF. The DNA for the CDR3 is TGCGCCAGCAGTTACGACAGGTCGGGCTACACCTTC.

This CDR3 reads CASSRFYEQYF. CDR3 coding DNA: TGTGCCAGCAGCCGCTTTTACGAGCAGTACTTC. This sequence joins TRBV5-6 and TRBJ2-7; D call uncertain. CDR3 size: 11 residues. The V and J ends lost 4 bases and 4 bases respectively, with 6 bases between them. Germline-derived CDR1 and CDR2 are SGHDT and YYEEEE.

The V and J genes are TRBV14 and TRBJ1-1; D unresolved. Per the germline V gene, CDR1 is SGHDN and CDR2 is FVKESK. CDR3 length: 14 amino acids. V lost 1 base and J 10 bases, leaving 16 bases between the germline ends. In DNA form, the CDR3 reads TGTGCCAGCAGCCAAGTGGCGGGATTGGCAGGAGCTTTCTTT. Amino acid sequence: CASSQVAGLAGAFF.

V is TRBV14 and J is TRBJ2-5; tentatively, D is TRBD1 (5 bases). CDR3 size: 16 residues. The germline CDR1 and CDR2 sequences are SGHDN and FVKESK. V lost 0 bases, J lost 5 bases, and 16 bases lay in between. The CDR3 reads CASSQERYPRQETQYF. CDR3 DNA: TGTGCCAGCAGCCAAGAGCGGTACCCAAGACAGGAGACCCAGTACTTC.

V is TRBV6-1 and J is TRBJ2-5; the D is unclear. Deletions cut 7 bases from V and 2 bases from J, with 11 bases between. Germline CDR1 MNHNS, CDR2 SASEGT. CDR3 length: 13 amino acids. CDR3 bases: TGTGCCAGCAATTGGGGAAGGCAAGAGACCCAGTACTTC. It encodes CASNWGRQETQYF.

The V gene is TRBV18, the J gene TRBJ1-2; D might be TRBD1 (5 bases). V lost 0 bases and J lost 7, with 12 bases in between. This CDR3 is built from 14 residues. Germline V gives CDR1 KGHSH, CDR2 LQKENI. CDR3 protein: CASSPPSREGGYTF. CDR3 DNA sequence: TGTGCCAGCTCACCACCGTCCAGGGAAGGTGGCTACACCTTC.